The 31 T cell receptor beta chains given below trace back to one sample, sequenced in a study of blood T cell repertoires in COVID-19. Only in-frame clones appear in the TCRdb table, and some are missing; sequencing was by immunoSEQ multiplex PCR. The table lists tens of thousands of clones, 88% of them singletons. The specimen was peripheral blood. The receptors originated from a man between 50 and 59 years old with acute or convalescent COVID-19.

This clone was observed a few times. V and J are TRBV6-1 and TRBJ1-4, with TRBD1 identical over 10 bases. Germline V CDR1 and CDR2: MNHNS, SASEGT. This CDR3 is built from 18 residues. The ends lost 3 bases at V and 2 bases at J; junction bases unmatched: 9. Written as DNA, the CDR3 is TGTGCCAGCAGTGAGGGATGGACAGGGGGGGTTACTAATGAAAAACTGTTTTTT. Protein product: CASSEGWTGGVTNEKLFF.

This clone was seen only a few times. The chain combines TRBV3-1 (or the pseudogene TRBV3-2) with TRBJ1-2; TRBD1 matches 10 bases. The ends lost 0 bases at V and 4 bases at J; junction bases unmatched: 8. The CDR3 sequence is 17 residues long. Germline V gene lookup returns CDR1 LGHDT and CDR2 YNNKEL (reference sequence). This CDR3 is CASSQDTWDRGSYGYTF. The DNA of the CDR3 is TGTGCCAGCAGCCAAGATACGTGGGACAGGGGTAGCTATGGCTACACCTTC.

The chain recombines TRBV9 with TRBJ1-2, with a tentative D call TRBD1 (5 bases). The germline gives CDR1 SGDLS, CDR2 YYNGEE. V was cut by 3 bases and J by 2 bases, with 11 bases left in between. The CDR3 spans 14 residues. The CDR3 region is CASSATGLNYGYTF. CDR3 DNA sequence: TGTGCCAGCAGCGCAACGGGACTGAACTATGGCTACACCTTC.

The CDR3 nucleotides are TGTGCCAGCTCACTGGGACAGATGAACACTGAAGCTTTCTTT. Translating gives CASSLGQMNTEAFF. The chain uses TRBV18 and TRBJ1-1, with TRBD1 matching 7 bases. The ends lost 4 bases at V and 0 bases at J; junction bases unmatched: 2. The CDR3 covers 14 residues. Germline CDR1 KGHSH, CDR2 LQKENI.

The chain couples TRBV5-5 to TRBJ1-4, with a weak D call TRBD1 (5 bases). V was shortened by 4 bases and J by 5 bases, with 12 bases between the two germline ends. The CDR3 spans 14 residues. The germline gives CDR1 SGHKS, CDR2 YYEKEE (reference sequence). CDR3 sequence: CASSPRGGNEKLFF. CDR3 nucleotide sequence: TGTGCCAGCAGCCCCCGTGGGGGGAATGAAAAACTGTTTTTT.

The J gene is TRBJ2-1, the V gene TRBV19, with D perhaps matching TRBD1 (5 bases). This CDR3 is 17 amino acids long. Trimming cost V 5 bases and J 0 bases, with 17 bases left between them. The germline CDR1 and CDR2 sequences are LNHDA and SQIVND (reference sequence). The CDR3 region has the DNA TGTGCCAGTAGTGCTCTGGGGCAATGGGGCTCCTACAATGAGCAGTTCTTC. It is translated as CASSALGQWGSYNEQFF.

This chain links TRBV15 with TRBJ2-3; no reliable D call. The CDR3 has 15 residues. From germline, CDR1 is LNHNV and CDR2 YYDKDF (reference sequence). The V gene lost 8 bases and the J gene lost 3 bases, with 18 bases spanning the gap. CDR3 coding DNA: TGTGCCACCCAAAGTGGGCAGGATAGGACAGATACGCAGTATTTT. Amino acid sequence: CATQSGQDRTDTQYF.

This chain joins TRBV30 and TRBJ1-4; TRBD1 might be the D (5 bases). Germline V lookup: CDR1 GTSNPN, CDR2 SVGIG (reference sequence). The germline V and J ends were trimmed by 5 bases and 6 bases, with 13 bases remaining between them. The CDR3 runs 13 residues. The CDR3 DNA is TGTGCCTGGTCGACAGCTTCTTATGAAAAACTGTTTTTT. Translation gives CAWSTASYEKLFF.

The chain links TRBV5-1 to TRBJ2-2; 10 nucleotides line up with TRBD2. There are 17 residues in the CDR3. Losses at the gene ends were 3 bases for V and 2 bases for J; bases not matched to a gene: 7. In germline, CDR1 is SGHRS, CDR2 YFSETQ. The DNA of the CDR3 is TGCGCCAGCAGCTCCCAACCTAGCGGGAGCAACACCGGGGAGCTGTTTTTT. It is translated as CASSSQPSGSNTGELFF.

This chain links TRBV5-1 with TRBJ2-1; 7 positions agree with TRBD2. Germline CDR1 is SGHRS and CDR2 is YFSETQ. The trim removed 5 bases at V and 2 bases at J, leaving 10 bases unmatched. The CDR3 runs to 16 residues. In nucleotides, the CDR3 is TGCGCCAGCAGACCTGAAGCGGGGCGAACCTACAATGAGCAGTTCTTC. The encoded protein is CASRPEAGRTYNEQFF. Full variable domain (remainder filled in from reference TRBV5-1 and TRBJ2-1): KAGVTQTPRYLIKTRGQQVTLSCSPISGHRSVSWYQQTPGQGLQFLFEYFSETQRNKGNFPGRFSGRQFSNSRSEMNVSTLELGDSALYLCASRPEAGRTYNEQFFGPGTRLTVL.

The CDR3 DNA follows: TGTGCCTGGAGTGGGGTAGGGGGCTATGGCTACACCTTC. As protein: CAWSGVGGYGYTF. The rearrangement uses TRBV30 and TRBJ1-2, with a tentative D call TRBD1 (6 bases). V shed 1 base and J shed 4 bases, with 10 bases lying between them. This CDR3 is 13 amino acids long. Germline-derived CDR1 and CDR2 are GTSNPN and SVGIG (reference sequence).

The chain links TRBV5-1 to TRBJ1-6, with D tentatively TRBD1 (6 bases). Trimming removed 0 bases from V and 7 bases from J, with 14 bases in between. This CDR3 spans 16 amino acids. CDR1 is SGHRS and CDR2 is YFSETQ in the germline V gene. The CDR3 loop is CASSLGPRGSNSPLHF. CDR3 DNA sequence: TGCGCCAGCAGCTTGGGTCCCAGGGGAAGCAATTCACCCCTCCACTTT.

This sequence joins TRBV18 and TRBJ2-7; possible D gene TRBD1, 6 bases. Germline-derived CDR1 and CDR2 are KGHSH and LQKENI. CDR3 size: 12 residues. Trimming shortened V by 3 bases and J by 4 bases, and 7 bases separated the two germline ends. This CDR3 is CASSPGQYEQYF. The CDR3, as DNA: TGTGCCAGCTCACCCGGACAGTACGAGCAGTACTTC.

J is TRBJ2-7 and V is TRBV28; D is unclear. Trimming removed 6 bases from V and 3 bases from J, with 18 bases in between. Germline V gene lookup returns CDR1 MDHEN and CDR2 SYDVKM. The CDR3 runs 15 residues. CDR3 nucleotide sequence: TGTGCCAGCAGCAGTAATCAGGTCCCAAACTACGAGCAGTACTTC. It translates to CASSSNQVPNYEQYF.

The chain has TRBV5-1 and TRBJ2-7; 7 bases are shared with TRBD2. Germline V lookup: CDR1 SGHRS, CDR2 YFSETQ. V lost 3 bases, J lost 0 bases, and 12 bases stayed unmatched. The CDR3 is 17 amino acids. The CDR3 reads CASSYEPAGASSYEQYF. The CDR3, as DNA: TGCGCCAGCAGCTACGAACCCGCGGGAGCAAGCTCCTACGAGCAGTACTTC.

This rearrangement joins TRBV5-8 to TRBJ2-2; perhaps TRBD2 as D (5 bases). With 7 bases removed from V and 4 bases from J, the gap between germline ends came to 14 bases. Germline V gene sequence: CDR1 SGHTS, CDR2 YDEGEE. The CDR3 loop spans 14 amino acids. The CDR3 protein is CASRELRATGELFF. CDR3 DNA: TGTGCCAGCCGGGAACTTAGGGCCACCGGGGAGCTGTTTTTT. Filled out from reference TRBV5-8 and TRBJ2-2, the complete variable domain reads EAGVTQSPTHLIKTRGQQATLRCSPISGHTSVYWYQQALGLGLQFLLWYDEGEERNRGNFPPRFSGRQFPNYSSELNVNALELEDSALYLCASRELRATGELFFGEGSRLTVL.

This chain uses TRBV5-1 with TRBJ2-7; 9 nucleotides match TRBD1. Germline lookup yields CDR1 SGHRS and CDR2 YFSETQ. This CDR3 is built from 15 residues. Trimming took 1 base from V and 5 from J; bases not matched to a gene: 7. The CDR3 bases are TGCGCCAGCAGCTTGACCAGACAGGGGGGAGACGAGCAGTACTTC. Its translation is CASSLTRQGGDEQYF.

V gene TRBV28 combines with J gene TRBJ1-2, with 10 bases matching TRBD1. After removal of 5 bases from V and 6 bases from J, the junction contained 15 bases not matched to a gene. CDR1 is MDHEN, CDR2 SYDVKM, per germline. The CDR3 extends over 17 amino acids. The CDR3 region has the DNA TGTGCCAGCAGTCTGCGACAGGGGGCGAATATTTGGAATGGCTACACCTTC. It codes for CASSLRQGANIWNGYTF.

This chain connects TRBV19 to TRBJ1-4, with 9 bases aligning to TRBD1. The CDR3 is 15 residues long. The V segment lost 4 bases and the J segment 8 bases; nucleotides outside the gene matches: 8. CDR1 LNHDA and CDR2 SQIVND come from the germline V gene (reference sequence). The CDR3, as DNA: TGTGCCAGTAGTAGCGGGACAGGGACACGAGAAAAACTGTTTTTT. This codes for CASSSGTGTREKLFF.

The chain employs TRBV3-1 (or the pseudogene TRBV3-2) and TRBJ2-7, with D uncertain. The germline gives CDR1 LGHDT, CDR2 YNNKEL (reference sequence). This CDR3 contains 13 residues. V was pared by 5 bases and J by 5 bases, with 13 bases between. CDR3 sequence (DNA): TGTGCCAGCAGCAGGAACAGTGACGACGAGCAGTACTTC. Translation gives CASSRNSDDEQYF.

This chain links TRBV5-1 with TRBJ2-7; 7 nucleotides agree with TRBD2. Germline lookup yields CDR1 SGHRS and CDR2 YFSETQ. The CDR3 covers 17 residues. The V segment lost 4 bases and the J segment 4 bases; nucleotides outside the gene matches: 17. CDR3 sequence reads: CASSLTDSGRAAYEQYF. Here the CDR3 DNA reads TGCGCCAGCAGCCTCACAGATAGTGGGAGGGCCGCTTACGAGCAGTACTTC.

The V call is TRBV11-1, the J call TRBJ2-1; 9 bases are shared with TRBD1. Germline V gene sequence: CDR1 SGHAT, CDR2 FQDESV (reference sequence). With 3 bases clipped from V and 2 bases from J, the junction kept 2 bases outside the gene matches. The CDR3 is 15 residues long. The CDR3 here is CASSFGTGTYNEQFF. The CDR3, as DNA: TGTGCCAGCAGCTTCGGGACAGGGACCTACAATGAGCAGTTCTTC.

CDR3 DNA: TGTGCCAGCACTCTAGCGGGAGCAAGTCAAGAGACCCAGTACTTC. Its protein product is CASTLAGASQETQYF. The chain recombines TRBV28 with TRBJ2-5; 10 positions match TRBD2. CDR3 length: 15 residues. After removal of 7 bases from V and 2 bases from J, the junction contained 7 bases not matched to a gene. Looked up from germline, CDR1 is MDHEN and CDR2 is SYDVKM.

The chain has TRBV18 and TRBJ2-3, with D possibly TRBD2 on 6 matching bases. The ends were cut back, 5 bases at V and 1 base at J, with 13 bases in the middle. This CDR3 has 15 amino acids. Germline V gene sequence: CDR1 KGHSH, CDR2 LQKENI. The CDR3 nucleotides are TGTGCCAGCTCAATCCGTAGCGGTCGCACAGATACGCAGTATTTT. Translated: CASSIRSGRTDTQYF. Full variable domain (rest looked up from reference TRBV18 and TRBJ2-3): NAGVMQNPRHLVRRRGQEARLRCSPMKGHSHVYWYRQLPEEGLKFMVYLQKENIIDESGMPKERFSAEFPKEGPSILRIQQVVRGDSAAYFCASSIRSGRTDTQYFGPGTRLTVL.

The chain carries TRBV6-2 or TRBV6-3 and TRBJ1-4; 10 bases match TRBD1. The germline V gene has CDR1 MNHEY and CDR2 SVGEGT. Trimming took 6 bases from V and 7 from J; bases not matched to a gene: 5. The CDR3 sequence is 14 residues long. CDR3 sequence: CASSPRTGGEKLFF. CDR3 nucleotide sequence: TGTGCCAGCAGCCCCCGGACAGGGGGTGAAAAACTGTTTTTT.

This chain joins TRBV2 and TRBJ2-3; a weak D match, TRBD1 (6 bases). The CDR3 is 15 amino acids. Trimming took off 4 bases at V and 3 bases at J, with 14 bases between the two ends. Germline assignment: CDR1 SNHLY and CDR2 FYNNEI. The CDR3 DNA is TGTGCCAGCAGTGCAGGGGTACCTGGGACAGATACGCAGTATTTT. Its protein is CASSAGVPGTDTQYF.

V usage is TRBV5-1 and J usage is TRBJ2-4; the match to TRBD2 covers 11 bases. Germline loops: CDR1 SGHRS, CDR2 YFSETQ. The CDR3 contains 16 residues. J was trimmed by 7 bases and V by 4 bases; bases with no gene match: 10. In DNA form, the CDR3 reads TGCGCCAGCAGCGAAACTAGCGGGAGAGGTGGGAACATTCAGTACTTC. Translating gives CASSETSGRGGNIQYF. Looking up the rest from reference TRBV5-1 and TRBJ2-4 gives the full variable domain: KAGVTQTPRYLIKTRGQQVTLSCSPISGHRSVSWYQQTPGQGLQFLFEYFSETQRNKGNFPGRFSGRQFSNSRSEMNVSTLELGDSALYLCASSETSGRGGNIQYFGAGTRLSVL.

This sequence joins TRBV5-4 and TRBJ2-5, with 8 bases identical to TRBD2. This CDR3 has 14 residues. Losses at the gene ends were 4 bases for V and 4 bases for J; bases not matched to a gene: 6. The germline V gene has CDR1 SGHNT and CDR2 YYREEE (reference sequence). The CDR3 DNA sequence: TGTGCCAGCAGCCCGGGGCTAGCGGGAGAGACCCAGTACTTC. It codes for CASSPGLAGETQYF.

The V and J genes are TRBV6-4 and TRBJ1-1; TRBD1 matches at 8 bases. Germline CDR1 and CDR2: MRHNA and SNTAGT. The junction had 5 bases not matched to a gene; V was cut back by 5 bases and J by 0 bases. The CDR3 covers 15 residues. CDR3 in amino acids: CASSPGQGMNTEAFF. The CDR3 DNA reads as TGTGCCAGCAGTCCTGGACAGGGAATGAACACTGAAGCTTTCTTT.

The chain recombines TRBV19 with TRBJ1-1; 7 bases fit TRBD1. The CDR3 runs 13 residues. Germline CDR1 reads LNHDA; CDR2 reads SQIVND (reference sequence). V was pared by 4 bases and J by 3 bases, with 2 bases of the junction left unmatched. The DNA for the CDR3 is TGTGCCAGTAGTACACAGGGGCACACTGAAGCTTTCTTT. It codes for CASSTQGHTEAFF.

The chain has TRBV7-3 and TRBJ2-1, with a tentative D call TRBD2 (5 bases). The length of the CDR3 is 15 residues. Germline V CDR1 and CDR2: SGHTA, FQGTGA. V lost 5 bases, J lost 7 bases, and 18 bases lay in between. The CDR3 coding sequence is TGTGCCAGCAGCCTCCTTTCGGGCGGGCTTAATGAGCAGTTCTTC. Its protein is CASSLLSGGLNEQFF.